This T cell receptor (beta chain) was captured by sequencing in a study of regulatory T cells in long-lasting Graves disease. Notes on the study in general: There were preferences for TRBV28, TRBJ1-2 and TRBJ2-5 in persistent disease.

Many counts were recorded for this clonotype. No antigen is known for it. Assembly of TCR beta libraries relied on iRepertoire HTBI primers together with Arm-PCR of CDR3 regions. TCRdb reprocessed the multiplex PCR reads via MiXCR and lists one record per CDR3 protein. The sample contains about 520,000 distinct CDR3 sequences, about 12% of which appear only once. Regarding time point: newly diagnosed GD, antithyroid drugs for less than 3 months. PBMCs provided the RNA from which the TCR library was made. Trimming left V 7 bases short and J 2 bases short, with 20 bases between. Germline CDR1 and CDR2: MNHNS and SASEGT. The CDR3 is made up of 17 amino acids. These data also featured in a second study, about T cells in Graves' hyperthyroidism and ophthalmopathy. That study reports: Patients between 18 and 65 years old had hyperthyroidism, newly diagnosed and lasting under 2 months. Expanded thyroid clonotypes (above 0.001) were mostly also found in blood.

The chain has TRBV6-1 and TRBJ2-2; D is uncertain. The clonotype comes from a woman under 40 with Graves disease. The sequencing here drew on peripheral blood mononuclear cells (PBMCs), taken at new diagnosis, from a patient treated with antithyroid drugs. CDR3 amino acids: CASIRLPVGINTGELFF. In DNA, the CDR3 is TGTGCCAGCATTAGACTCCCCGTAGGGATAAACACCGGGGAGCTGTTTTTT.